This TCR beta chain was identified in a study of blood T cells in healthy people across ages. CDR3 length: 15 residues. Per the germline V gene, CDR1 is MDHEN and CDR2 is SYDVKM. J was trimmed by 3 bases and V by 5 bases; bases with no gene match: 9. Using a J-beta primer mix together with a sample-barcoded 5' primer, a second PCR was run for about 7 to 12 cycles. TCRdb re-called the 5' RACE reads through MiXCR, storing one row per CDR3 protein. The profile covers 1.5 million to 2 million distinct CDR3 sequences, with approximately 39% appearing a single time and 23% taken by the ten largest. Healthy Caucasians from Russia aged roughly 6 to 95 served as donors. For every donor, a draw yielded about 9.7 milliliters of peripheral blood.

Sequencing used blood. This sequence joins TRBV28 and TRBJ2-7, with 8 bases aligning to TRBD2. This clonotype originated in a human donor in good health. CDR3 nucleotides: TGTGCCAGCAGTCCCACTAGCGGTAACGTCTACGAGCAGTACTTC. It specifies CASSPTSGNVYEQYF.